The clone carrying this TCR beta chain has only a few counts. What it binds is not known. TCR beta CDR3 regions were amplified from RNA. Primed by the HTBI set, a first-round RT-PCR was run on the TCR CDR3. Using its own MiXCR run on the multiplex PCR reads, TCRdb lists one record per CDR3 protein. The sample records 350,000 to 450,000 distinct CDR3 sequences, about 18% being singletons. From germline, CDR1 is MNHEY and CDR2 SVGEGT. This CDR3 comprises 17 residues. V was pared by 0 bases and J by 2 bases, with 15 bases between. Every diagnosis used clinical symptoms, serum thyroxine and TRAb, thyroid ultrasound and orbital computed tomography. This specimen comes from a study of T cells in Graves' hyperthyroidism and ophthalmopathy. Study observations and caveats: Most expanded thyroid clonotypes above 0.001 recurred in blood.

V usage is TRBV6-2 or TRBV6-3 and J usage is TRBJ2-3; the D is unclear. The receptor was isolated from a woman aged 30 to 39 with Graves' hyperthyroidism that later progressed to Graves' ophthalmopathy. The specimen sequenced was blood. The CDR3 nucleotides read TGTGCCAGCAGTTACTCAGGCACAGAATATTACACAGATACGCAGTATTTT. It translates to CASSYSGTEYYTDTQYF.